What follows is one TCR beta chain and its context. What antigen it recognizes has not been identified. Nothing much larger sits one base from this clone, and base qualities are not available. The entry originates in a study of immune cell composition in non-small cell lung cancer (TCRdb year 2017). Regarding the study in general: To assign histologic subtype, which was mostly lung adenocarcinoma or squamous cell carcinoma, H&E was combined with p63, CK5, Napsin A and TTF-1 immunohistochemistry. Using Adaptive Biotechnologies, the researchers ran TCR-beta sequencing on approximately 34 paired NSCLC tumour and non-adjacent lung specimens, along with 25 to 30 tumour-only specimens. In supplementary cohort #1, which comprised some eleven lung adenocarcinoma cases, paired tumour/lung TCR-beta sequencing was performed and TIL populations were generated so that tumour reactivity could be assessed. Several tumour specimens with TCR-beta data were of rare histological subtypes and were excluded from the subtype comparisons.

V is pared back by 4 bases and J by 5 bases, with 15 bases lying between the germline termini. Counted from cysteine to phenylalanine, this CDR3 has 14 amino acids. The sequence is cut down to CDR3 DNA, 42 bases in frame from base 1. CDR1 and CDR2 are read off the germline V gene as SGHAT and FQNNGV. What the research found in general, with its limitations: Across 10 or so adenocarcinoma cases, the maximal tumour-associated clone frequency showed a strong correlation with TIL tumour reactivity, but overall clonality showed no such correlation. Smoking pack-years did not significantly correlate with tumour TCR-beta clonality. Nearly half of NSCLC cases had tumour-associated clones >0.5%, with 75% of squamous carcinomas showing such clones compared with 33% of adenocarcinomas. The reactivity cohort contained only 10 or so cases, and the tumour-reactive clones were not shown to have sequences in common with the dominant in vivo tumour-associated clones.

Normal lung samples came from the same patient and consisted of non-adjacent lung tissue collected as far from the tumour as possible, at a distance of at least 3 cm. From frozen aliquots of unsorted single-cell suspensions, genomic DNA was isolated using the QIAamp DNA kit. Tissues arrived within 2 hours of resection and were immediately processed into single-cell suspensions. Tissue was broken up mechanically, digested enzymatically with DNase I, collagenase I and hyaluronidase for 25 to 35 minutes at 37 degrees C, and then filtered and RBC-lysed. A two-step multiplex PCR was used to amplify TCR-beta CDR3 regions from genomic DNA, and Illumina-compatible adaptors were added in the second step. TCR-beta immunosequencing was performed on an Illumina platform as a commercial immunoSEQ service. For the original study's pipeline: Repertoires were summarised by productive clonality and by Top 10 Clones, defined as the percentage of T-cell templates derived from the ten most frequent sequences. Productive clonality ranged from 0 to 1, with 1 indicating a monoclonal population. Sequences comprising at least 0.1% of tumour T-cell templates but absent from matched non-adjacent lung were defined as tumour-associated clones and were identified via log10 scatter plots. Two-group comparisons used Student's t-tests, stages used ANOVA, and relationships used linear regression, analysed in GraphPad Prism7 and R. Held by TCRdb, this immuneACCESS table contains in-frame sequences only and omits some clones. Under half of the omission traces to an unresolved V gene where checked; the cause of the rest is unknown. The DNA gave D and trimming, while V, J and clone size come from that table. The sample table shows about 3,400 clones, and about four fifths are seen once. The top ten hold 12% of the sample.

The receptor's source is a human donor with non-small cell lung cancer. Sequenced input: non-adjacent lung tissue. Recombination connected TRBV11-2 to TRBJ2-7; tentative D gene TRBD2, with 7 bases matching. The sequenced DNA is TGTGCCAGCAGCTGGGGGGGGCGAAAGGACGAGCAGTACTTC. It translates to CASSWGGRKDEQYF.